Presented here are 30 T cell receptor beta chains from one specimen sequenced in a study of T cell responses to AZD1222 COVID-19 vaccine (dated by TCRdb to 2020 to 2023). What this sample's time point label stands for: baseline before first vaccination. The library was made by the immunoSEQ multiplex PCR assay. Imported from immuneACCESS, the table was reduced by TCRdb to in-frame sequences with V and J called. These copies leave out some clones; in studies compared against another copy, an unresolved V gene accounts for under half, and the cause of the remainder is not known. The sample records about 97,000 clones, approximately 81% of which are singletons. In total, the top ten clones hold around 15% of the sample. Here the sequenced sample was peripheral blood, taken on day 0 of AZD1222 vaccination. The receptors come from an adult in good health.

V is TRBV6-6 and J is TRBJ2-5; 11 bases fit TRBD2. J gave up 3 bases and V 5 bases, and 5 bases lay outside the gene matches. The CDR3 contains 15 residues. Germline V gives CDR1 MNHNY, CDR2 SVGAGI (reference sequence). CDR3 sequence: CASSLSGRAKETQYF. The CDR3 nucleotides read TGTGCCAGCAGTCTTAGCGGGAGGGCAAAAGAGACCCAGTACTTC.

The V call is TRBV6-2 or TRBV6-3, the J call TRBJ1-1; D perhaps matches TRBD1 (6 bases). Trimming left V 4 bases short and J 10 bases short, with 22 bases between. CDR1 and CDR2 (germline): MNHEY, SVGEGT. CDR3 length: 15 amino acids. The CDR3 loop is CASSSQGRAGLGAFF. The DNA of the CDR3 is TGTGCCAGCAGTTCCCAGGGGCGGGCGGGACTTGGAGCTTTCTTT.

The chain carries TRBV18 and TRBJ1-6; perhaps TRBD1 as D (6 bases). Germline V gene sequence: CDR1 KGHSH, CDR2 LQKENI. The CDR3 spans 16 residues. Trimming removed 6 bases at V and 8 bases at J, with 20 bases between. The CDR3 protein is CASSPMDAEGDSPLHF. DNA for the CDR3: TGTGCCAGCTCCCCCATGGACGCAGAGGGGGATTCACCCCTCCACTTT.

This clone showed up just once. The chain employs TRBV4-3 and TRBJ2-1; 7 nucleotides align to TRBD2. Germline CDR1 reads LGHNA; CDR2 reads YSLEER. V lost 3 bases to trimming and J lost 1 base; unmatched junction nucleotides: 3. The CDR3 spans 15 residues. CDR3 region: CASSQEGGSYNEQFF. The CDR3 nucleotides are TGCGCCAGCAGCCAGGAGGGAGGGTCCTACAATGAGCAGTTCTTC.

This CDR3 is CASNRQRISMNTEAFF. The CDR3 DNA sequence: TGTGCCAGTAACCGACAGCGTATTTCCATGAACACTGAAGCTTTCTTT. The genes are TRBV19 and TRBJ1-1, with D maybe TRBD1 (5 bases). The ends were cut back, 7 bases at V and 0 bases at J, with 18 bases in the middle. Per germline, CDR1 LNHDA and CDR2 SQIVND (reference sequence). The CDR3 has 16 amino acids.

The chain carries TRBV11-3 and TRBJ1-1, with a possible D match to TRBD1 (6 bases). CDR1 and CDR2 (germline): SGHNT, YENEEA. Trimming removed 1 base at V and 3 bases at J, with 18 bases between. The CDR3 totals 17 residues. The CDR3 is CASSLGKQGLRDTEAFF. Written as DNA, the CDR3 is TGTGCCAGCAGCTTAGGCAAACAGGGTTTAAGGGACACTGAAGCTTTCTTT.

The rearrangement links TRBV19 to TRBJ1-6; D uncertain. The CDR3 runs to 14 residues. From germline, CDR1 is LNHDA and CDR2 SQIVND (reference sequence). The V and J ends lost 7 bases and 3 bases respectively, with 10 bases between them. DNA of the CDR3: TGTGCCAGTAAGGCAGTAGACTATAATTCACCCCTCCACTTT. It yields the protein CASKAVDYNSPLHF.

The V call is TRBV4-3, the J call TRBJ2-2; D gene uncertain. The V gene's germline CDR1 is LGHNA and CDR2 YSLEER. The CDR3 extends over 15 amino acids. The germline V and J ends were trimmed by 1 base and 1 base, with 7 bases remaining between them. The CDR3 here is CASSQGSRNTGELFF. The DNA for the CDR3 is TGCGCCAGCAGCCAAGGATCGAGGAACACCGGGGAGCTGTTTTTT.

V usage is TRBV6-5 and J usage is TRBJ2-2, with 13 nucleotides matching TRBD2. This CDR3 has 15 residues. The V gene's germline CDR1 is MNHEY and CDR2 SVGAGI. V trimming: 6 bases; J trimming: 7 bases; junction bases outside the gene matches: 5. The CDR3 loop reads CASSPGLAGIGELFF. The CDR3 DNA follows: TGTGCCAGCAGCCCGGGACTAGCGGGAATCGGGGAGCTGTTTTTT.

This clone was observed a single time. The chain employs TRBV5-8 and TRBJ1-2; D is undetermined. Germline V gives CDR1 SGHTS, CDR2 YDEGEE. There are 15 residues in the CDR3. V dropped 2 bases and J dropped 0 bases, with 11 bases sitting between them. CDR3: CASSFSDGANYGYTF. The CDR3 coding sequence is TGTGCCAGCAGCTTCTCGGACGGAGCTAACTATGGCTACACCTTC.

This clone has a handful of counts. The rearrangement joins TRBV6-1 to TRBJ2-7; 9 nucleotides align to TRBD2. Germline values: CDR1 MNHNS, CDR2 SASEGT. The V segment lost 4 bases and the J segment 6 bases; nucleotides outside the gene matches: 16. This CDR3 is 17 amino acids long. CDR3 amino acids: CASSVRLGLAEGSEQYF. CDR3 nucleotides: TGTGCCAGCAGTGTCCGATTGGGACTAGCAGAGGGAAGCGAGCAGTACTTC.

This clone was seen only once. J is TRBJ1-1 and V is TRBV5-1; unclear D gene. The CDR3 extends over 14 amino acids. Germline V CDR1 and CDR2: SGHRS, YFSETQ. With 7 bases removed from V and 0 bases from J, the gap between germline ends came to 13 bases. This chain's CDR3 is CASGVTRMNTEAFF. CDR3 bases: TGCGCCAGCGGGGTCACGAGGATGAACACTGAAGCTTTCTTT.

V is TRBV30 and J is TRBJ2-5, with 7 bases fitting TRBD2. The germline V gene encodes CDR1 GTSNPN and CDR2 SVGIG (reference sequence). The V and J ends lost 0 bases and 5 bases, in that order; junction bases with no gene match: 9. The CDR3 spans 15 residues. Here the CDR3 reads CAWSVPSGARETQYF. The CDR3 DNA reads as TGTGCCTGGAGTGTACCGAGCGGGGCCCGGGAGACCCAGTACTTC.

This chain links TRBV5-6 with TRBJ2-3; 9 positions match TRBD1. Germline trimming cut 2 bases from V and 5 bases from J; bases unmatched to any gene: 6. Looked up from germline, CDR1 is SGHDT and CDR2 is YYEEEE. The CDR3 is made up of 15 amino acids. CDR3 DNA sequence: TGTGCCAGCAGCTTCCCCGACAGGGGGAAAGATACGCAGTATTTT. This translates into CASSFPDRGKDTQYF.

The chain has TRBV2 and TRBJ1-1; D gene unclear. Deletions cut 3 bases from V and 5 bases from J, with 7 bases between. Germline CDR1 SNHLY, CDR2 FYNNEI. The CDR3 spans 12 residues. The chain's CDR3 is CASSDLGTEAFF. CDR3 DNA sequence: TGTGCCAGCAGTGACCTAGGGACTGAAGCTTTCTTT.

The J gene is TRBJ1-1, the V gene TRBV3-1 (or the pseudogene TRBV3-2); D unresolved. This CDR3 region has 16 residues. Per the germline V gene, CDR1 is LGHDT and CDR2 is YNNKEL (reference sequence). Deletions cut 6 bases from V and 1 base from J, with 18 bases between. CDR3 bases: TGTGCCAGCAGTACGAACCTCCTTTCAGGGAACACTGAAGCTTTCTTT. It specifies CASSTNLLSGNTEAFF.

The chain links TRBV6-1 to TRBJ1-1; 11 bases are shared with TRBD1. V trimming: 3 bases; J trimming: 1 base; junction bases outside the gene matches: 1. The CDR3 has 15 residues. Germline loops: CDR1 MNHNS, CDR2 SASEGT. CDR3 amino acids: CASSEGQGGNTEAFF. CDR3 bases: TGTGCCAGCAGTGAGGGACAGGGGGGGAACACTGAAGCTTTCTTT.

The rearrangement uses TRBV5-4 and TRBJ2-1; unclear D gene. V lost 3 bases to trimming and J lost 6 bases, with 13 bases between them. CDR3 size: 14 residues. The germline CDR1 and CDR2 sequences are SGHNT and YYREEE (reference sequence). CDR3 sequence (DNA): TGTGCCAGCAGCTCCGCGCGACACTCCAATGAGCAGTTCTTC. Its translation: CASSSARHSNEQFF. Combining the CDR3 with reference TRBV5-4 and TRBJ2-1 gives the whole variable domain ETGVTQSPTHLIKTRGQQVTLRCSSQSGHNTVSWYQQALGQGPQFIFQYYREEENGRGNFPPRFSGLQFPNYSSELNVNALELDDSALYLCASSSARHSNEQFFGPGTRLTVL.

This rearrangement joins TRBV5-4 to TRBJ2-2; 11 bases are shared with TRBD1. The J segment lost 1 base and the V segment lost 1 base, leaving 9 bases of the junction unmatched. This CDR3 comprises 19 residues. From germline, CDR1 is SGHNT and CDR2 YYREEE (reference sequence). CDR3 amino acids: CASSLPGQGVSRNTGELFF. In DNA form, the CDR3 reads TGTGCCAGCAGCTTGCCGGGACAGGGGGTTTCTCGGAACACCGGGGAGCTGTTTTTT.

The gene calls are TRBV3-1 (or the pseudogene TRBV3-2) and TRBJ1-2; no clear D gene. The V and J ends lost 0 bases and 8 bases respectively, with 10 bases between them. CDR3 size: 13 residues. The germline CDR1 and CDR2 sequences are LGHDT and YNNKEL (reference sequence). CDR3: CASSQEHLGGYTF. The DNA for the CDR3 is TGTGCCAGCAGCCAAGAACACCTTGGCGGCTACACCTTC.

CDR3 loop: CASSLASGRSRVQYF. CDR3 sequence (DNA): TGTGCCAGCAGCTTAGCTAGCGGGAGGTCGAGGGTTCAGTACTTC. This chain connects TRBV11-3 to TRBJ2-4; 11 positions match TRBD2. CDR1 and CDR2 (germline): SGHNT, YENEEA. This CDR3 is 15 amino acids long. Germline trimming cut 1 base from V and 11 bases from J; bases unmatched to any gene: 7.

Here the CDR3 DNA reads TGCAGCGTTGCTGTAGGGACAGGTAGCAATCAGCCCCAGCATTTT. This encodes CSVAVGTGSNQPQHF. This rearrangement joins TRBV29-1 to TRBJ1-5; 8 nucleotides align to TRBD1. Germline trimming cut 4 bases from V and 0 bases from J; bases unmatched to any gene: 5. The CDR3 is 15 residues long. Germline CDR1 and CDR2: SQVTM and ANQGSEA.

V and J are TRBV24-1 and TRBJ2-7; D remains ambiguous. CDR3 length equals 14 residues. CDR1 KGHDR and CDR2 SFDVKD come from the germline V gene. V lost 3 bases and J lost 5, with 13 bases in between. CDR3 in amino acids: CATSDPGQTHEQYF. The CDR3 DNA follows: TGTGCCACCAGTGATCCGGGCCAAACTCACGAGCAGTACTTC.

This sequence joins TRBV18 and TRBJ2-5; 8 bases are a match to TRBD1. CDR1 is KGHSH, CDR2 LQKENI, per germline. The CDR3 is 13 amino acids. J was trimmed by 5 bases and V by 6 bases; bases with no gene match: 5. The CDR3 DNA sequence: TGTGCCAGCTCTCGCGACAGGGGTGAGACCCAGTACTTC. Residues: CASSRDRGETQYF.

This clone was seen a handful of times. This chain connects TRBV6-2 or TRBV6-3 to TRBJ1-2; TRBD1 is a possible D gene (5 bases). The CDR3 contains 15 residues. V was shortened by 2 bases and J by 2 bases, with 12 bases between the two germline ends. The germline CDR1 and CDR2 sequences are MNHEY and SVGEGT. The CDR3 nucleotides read TGTGCCAGCAGTTACACTCCTCGGGGCAACTATGGCTACACCTTC. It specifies CASSYTPRGNYGYTF.

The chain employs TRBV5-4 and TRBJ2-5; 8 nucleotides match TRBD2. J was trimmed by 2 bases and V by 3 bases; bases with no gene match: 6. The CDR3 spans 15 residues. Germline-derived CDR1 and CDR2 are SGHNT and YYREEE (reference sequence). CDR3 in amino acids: CASSSGLAGQETQYF. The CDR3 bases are TGTGCCAGCAGCTCAGGACTAGCTGGACAAGAGACCCAGTACTTC.

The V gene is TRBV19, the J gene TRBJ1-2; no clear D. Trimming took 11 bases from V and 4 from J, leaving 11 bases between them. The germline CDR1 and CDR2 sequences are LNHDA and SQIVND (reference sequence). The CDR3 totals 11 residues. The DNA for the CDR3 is TGTGCCGCGGGAGGGTCCTATGGCTACACCTTC. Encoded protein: CAAGGSYGYTF.

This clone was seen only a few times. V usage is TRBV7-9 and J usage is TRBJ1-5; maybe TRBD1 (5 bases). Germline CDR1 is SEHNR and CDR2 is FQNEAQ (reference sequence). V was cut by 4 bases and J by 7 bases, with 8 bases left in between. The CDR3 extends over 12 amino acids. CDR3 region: CASSSDSQPQHF. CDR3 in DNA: TGTGCCAGCAGCTCTGACAGCCAGCCCCAGCATTTT.

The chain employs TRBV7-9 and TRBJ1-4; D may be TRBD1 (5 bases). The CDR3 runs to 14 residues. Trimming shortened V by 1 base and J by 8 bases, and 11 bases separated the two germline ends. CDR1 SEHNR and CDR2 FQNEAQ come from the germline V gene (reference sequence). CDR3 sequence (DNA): TGTGCCAGCAGCTTAGTGGGGCCTGTCGAAAAACTGTTTTTT. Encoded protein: CASSLVGPVEKLFF.

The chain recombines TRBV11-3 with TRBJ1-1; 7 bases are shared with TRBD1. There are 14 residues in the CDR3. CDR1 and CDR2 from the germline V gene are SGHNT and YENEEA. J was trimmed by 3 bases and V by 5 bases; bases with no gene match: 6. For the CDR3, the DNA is TGTGCCAGCAGCCGGGACAGTATGGACACTGAAGCTTTCTTT. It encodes CASSRDSMDTEAFF.